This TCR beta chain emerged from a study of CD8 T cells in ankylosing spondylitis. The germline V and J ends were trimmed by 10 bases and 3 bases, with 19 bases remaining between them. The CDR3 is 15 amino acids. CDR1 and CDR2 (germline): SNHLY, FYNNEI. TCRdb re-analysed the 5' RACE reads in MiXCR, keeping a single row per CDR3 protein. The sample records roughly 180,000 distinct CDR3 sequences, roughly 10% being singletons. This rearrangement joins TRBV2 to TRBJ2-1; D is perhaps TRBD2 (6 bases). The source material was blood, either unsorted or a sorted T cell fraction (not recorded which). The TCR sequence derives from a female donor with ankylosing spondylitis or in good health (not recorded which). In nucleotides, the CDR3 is TGTGCCAACCACTCGCGGGAAGATGACTACAATGAGCAGTTCTTC. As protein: CANHSREDDYNEQFF.